The present TCR beta chain was sequenced within a study of cytomegalovirus exposure and HLA in healthy donors. Study-wide results and caveats: Analyses of presence/absence relied on an assumption of roughly uniform sequencing depth across donors. Most TCR sequences were uncommon, yet certain public TCRs appeared in many donors. The authors enumerated over 150 TCR beta chains as linked to cytomegalovirus. One later analysis reportedly identified an Asian-associated ancestry cluster that showed fewer N-insertions than the approximately 700-donor mean.

A remark on this clone: As yet, its antigen is unknown.

This PCR relied on a set of 60 Vbeta primers and 13 Jbeta primers. Produced via immunoSEQ multiplex PCR; TCRdb's table is partial and in-frame only. The sample shows some 140,000 clones, 75% to 85% of them seen only once. Germline assignment: CDR1 MNHEY and CDR2 SMNVEV (reference sequence). There are 14 residues in the CDR3. V was clipped by 3 bases and J by 2 bases, with 11 bases between them. The sequencing sample was made of PBMCs. The clonotype was recovered from a man aged 30 to 45 in good health and CMV-seropositive. V usage is TRBV27 and J usage is TRBJ2-7; D not certain. CDR3 sequence reads: CASSFSPEAYEQYF. CDR3 DNA sequence: TGTGCCAGCAGTTTTTCTCCAGAAGCCTACGAGCAGTACTTC.